These 10 T cell receptor beta chains share one sample of origin, sequenced in a study of blood T cell repertoires in COVID-19. The method was immunoSEQ multiplex PCR; TCRdb's version includes in-frame clones alone and lacks a portion of them. The table includes about 150,000 clones, about 85% detected once. The sequenced sample was peripheral blood. Receptors were obtained from an older man who had recovered from COVID-19.

The chain employs TRBV19 and TRBJ2-5; 7 positions match TRBD1. The CDR3 is made up of 14 amino acids. Germline-derived CDR1 and CDR2 are LNHDA and SQIVND (reference sequence). V was pared by 6 bases and J by 4 bases, with 8 bases of the junction left unmatched. CDR3 protein: CASSLTGDRETQYF. The CDR3 coding sequence is TGTGCCAGTAGCCTAACAGGGGATAGAGAGACCCAGTACTTC.

V and J are TRBV2 and TRBJ2-1, with 8 bases fitting TRBD2. V was clipped by 2 bases and J by 8 bases; unmatched bases: 8. Germline V gene data show CDR1 as SNHLY and CDR2 as FYNNEI. This CDR3 spans 15 amino acids. The CDR3 region has the DNA TGTGCCAGCAGTGAAACTAGCGGCGGTTACTATGAGCAGTTCTTC. Translating gives CASSETSGGYYEQFF.

The chain recombines TRBV11-2 with TRBJ2-5; perhaps TRBD1 as D (6 bases). Trimming removed 1 base at V and 4 bases at J, with 10 bases between. CDR3 length: 14 residues. Germline V gene data show CDR1 as SGHAT and CDR2 as FQNNGV. CDR3: CASSLARTVETQYF. The CDR3 coding sequence is TGTGCCAGCAGCTTAGCCCGGACAGTAGAGACCCAGTACTTC.

The J gene is TRBJ2-5, the V gene TRBV2; D gene uncertain. Trimming took off 2 bases at V and 1 base at J, with 11 bases between the two ends. The CDR3 extends over 15 amino acids. In germline, CDR1 is SNHLY, CDR2 FYNNEI. This CDR3 is CASSETGPAQETQYF. In nucleotides, the CDR3 is TGTGCCAGCAGTGAAACTGGGCCGGCCCAAGAGACCCAGTACTTC. The whole variable domain, remainder taken from reference TRBV2 and TRBJ2-5, is EPEVTQTPSHQVTQMGQEVILRCVPISNHLYFYWYRQILGQKVEFLVSFYNNEISEKSEIFDDQFSVERPDGSNFTLKIRSTKLEDSAMYFCASSETGPAQETQYFGPGTRLLVL.

The rearrangement uses TRBV28 and TRBJ2-6; tentatively, D is TRBD1 (5 bases). CDR3 size: 16 residues. CDR1 is MDHEN and CDR2 is SYDVKM in the germline V gene. V lost 4 bases to trimming and J lost 4 bases, with 14 bases between them. Written as DNA, the CDR3 is TGTGCCAGCAGTTCTAAAGGGGCATACGGGGCCAACGTCCTGACTTTC. It translates to CASSSKGAYGANVLTF.

This chain uses TRBV7-2 with TRBJ1-1; no clear D. This CDR3 spans 14 amino acids. V was trimmed by 2 bases and J by 0 bases, leaving 7 bases between them. The V gene's germline CDR1 is SGHTA and CDR2 FQGNSA. The chain's CDR3 is CASSLRQMNTEAFF. Here the CDR3 DNA reads TGTGCCAGCAGCTTACGACAAATGAACACTGAAGCTTTCTTT.

The chain is built from TRBV3-1 (or the pseudogene TRBV3-2) and TRBJ2-1, with D tentatively TRBD1 (6 bases). The CDR3 totals 15 residues. Germline V gene sequence: CDR1 LGHDT, CDR2 YNNKEL (reference sequence). V was trimmed by 0 bases and J by 0 bases, leaving 6 bases between them. CDR3 coding DNA: TGTGCCAGCAGCCAAGAACAGGGCTCCTACAATGAGCAGTTCTTC. This sequence encodes CASSQEQGSYNEQFF.

This chain links TRBV3-1 (or the pseudogene TRBV3-2) with TRBJ2-2; no definite D call. CDR3 length: 12 residues. Germline CDR1 is LGHDT and CDR2 is YNNKEL (reference sequence). Between the trimmed V and J ends, which lost 3 bases and 6 bases, there was a span of 5 bases. CDR3 amino acids: CASSHNSGELFF. DNA of the CDR3: TGTGCCAGCAGCCACAATTCCGGGGAGCTGTTTTTT.

In the case of this clone: Other DNA sequences within the sample encode an identical CDR3. The chain links TRBV11-2 to TRBJ1-1, with D tentatively TRBD1 (6 bases). The CDR3 runs 14 residues. Germline loops: CDR1 SGHAT, CDR2 FQNNGV. Between the trimmed V and J ends, which lost 4 bases and 4 bases, there was a span of 13 bases. The CDR3 region is CASSSRGGTTEAFF. CDR3 nucleotides: TGTGCCAGCAGCTCCCGAGGGGGTACCACTGAAGCTTTCTTT.

V usage is TRBV19 and J usage is TRBJ2-1, with 10 bases identical to TRBD2. The trim removed 3 bases at V and 0 bases at J, leaving 2 bases unmatched. The germline gives CDR1 LNHDA, CDR2 SQIVND (reference sequence). This CDR3 is 16 amino acids long. The CDR3 loop reads CASSIKREGSYNEQFF. DNA of the CDR3: TGTGCCAGTAGTATCAAGCGGGAGGGCTCCTACAATGAGCAGTTCTTC.